The subject of this entry is one TCR beta chain. The method was immunoSEQ multiplex PCR; TCRdb's version includes in-frame clones alone and lacks a portion of them. The repertoire holds about 240,000 clones, with around 88% as singletons. The sample comes from a study of blood T cell repertoires in COVID-19. About the research overall: COVID-19 samples, acute and convalescent, were from the United States, Italy and Spain. T cells, B-cell-depleted T cells, or PBMCs provided the cDNA or gDNA that served as material.

Everyone who took part was about 18 to 89 years old, and they came from 24 US areas. This CDR3 contains 15 residues. Germline CDR1 MNHNS, CDR2 SASEGT. The V segment lost 1 base and the J segment 4 bases; nucleotides outside the gene matches: 5. The origin of this receptor is a woman in her 40s with acute COVID-19. The sequenced sample was PBMCs or T cells enriched from blood (not recorded which). The chain uses TRBV6-1 and TRBJ1-2; TRBD1 aligns across 8 bases. The CDR3 bases are TGTGCCAGCAGTGAAGGGACAGGGTCCGTCTATGGCTACACCTTC. Amino acid sequence: CASSEGTGSVYGYTF.